This T cell receptor beta chain was recorded in a study of blood T cell repertoires in COVID-19. CDR3 length equals 15 residues. The V segment lost 2 bases and the J segment 10 bases; nucleotides outside the gene matches: 8. Germline V lookup: CDR1 LNHDA, CDR2 SQIVND (reference sequence). Assay used: immunoSEQ multiplex PCR; TCRdb lists only in-frame clones, some missing. The sample shows about 430,000 clones, over 75% of them seen only once. Sequencing was carried out using PBMCs or T cells enriched from blood (not recorded which). The TCR was taken from a woman aged 18-30 years who had been exposed to COVID-19. The chain combines TRBV19 with TRBJ2-1; 10 nucleotides match TRBD2. CDR3 sequence (DNA): TGTGCCAGTAGTATAAGGCTAGCGGGAGTCTACGAGCAGTTCTTC. Residues: CASSIRLAGVYEQFF. Using reference TRBV19 and TRBJ2-1 for the parts outside the CDR3, the full variable domain is DGGITQSPKYLFRKEGQNVTLSCEQNLNHDAMYWYRQDPGQGLRLIYYSQIVNDFQKGDIAEGYSVSREKKESFPLTVTSAQKNPTAFYLCASSIRLAGVYEQFFGPGTRLTVL.